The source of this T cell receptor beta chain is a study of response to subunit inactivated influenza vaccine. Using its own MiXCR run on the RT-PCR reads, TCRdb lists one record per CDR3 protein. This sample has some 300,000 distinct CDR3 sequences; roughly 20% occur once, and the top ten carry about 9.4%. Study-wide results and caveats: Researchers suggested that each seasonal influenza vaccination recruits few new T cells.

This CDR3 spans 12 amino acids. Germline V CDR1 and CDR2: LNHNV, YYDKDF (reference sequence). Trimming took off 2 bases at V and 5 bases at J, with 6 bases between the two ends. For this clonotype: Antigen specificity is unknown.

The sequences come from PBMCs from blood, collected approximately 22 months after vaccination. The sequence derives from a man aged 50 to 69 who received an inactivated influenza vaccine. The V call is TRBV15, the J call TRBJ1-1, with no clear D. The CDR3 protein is CATSRPTTEAFF. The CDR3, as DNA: TGTGCCACCAGCAGACCCACTACTGAAGCTTTCTTT.